This T cell receptor (beta chain) was identified during a study of monozygotic twins with inflammatory bowel disease. CDR1 is SGHTA, CDR2 FQGNSA, per germline. The CDR3 totals 16 residues. From the 5' RACE reads, TCRdb lists one entry per CDR3 protein and no DNA. This table lists approximately 380,000 distinct CDR3 sequences. Material: blood. V gene TRBV7-2 combines with J gene TRBJ2-5; TCRdb proposes TRBD2, but this gene call is untestable without DNA. This sequence originates from a human donor with ulcerative colitis or Crohn's disease, or a healthy co-twin of an affected twin (not recorded which). CDR3 sequence reads: CASSLATSGGAGTQYF.